This record looks at one TCR beta chain sequence and its context. What this receptor recognizes is not known. No qualities accompany the bases; no much larger clone lies one base away. This specimen belongs to a study of CD8 T cells in ankylosing spondylitis (TCRdb year 2017). Background on the whole study: The study set out to find disease-linked TCR variants by profiling T cell receptor beta repertoires in ankylosing spondylitis patients and healthy donors. The full study cohort was made up of about two dozen ankylosing spondylitis patients and 108 healthy donors. Peripheral blood samples were taken, and synovial fluid was additionally collected from ankylosing spondylitis patients. The investigation overall reported the following: According to the report, matched synovial fluid samples from ankylosing spondylitis patients were significantly enriched for the disease-linked clones. Blood from ankylosing spondylitis patients appeared to be characterized by a TCR beta motif made up of seven or eight highly homologous amino acid variants. Some of the motif variants had been reported before in the synovial fluid and blood of reactive arthritis patients, a finding that suggests common disease-initiation mechanisms. In peripheral blood, the disease-linked clones were found at relatively low frequencies and had a CD8+ phenotype.

According to the germline V gene (reference sequence), CDR1 reads MNHEY and CDR2 reads SMNVEV. Trimming takes 1 base from V and 5 bases from J, and the germline ends sit 29 bases apart. The CDR3 sequence holds 20 residues, the cysteine and phenylalanine included. The retained sequence is limited to the CDR3, 60 bases, with the frame set at the first base. Instrument used: Illumina HiSeq 2500. Quantitative 5'-RACE with molecular barcodes was the method used to prepare the TCR beta libraries. In the source study's methods: Disease-linked TCR variants were identified with a new computational method built on a probabilistic model of VDJ rearrangement. The public sequencing data were trimmed at Q25 with fastp and processed into clonotypes with MiXCR by TCRdb, which kept only in-frame beta chains. Every distinct CDR3 protein forms one entry, paired with its most common genes and DNA. These V and J calls rely on TCRdb rather than the paper's analysis. This sample lists hundreds of thousands of distinct CDR3 sequences; around 11% were detected once. The ten biggest clones cover 0.51% of the sample.

This clonotype was obtained from a male donor with ankylosing spondylitis. The specimen was blood, either unsorted or a sorted T cell fraction (not recorded which). The V and J genes are TRBV27 and TRBJ2-5; TRBD1 is possibly the D segment (6 matching bases). The CDR3 region reads CASSLFWTPGQGFGRETQYF. The nucleotides read TGTGCCAGCAGTTTATTCTGGACCCCGGGACAAGGGTTTGGCCGGGAGACCCAGTACTTC.